The T cell receptor beta chain under discussion was sequenced for a study of T cells in Graves' hyperthyroidism and ophthalmopathy. Whole-study results and caveats: Within blood appeared most thyroid clonotypes that had expanded above 0.001.

RNA transcripts yielded amplified TCR beta CDR3 regions. The study used the HTBI primer set for a first-round RT-PCR of the TCR CDR3. One entry per CDR3 protein results from TCRdb running MiXCR on the multiplex PCR reads. The sample includes a few hundred thousand distinct CDR3 sequences, approximately 14% of them seen just once. This clonotype came up a few times. Its target is not known. This receptor was identified in a woman aged 45-65 years with Graves' hyperthyroidism that later progressed to Graves' ophthalmopathy. Sequencing was carried out using blood.

The CDR3 nucleotides are TGTGCCAGCAGGTTGACGGGGAACACTGAAGCTTTCTTT. Translation gives CASRLTGNTEAFF. The chain recombines TRBV2 with TRBJ1-1; no firm D call. The CDR3 extends over 13 amino acids. V was trimmed by 6 bases and J by 1 base, leaving 9 bases between them. Per germline, CDR1 SNHLY and CDR2 FYNNEI.